These T cell receptor beta chains were read from a single sample in a study of chemoradiotherapy in HPV16-positive cancers. The method was immunoSEQ multiplex PCR; TCRdb's version includes in-frame clones alone and lacks a portion of them. The sample contains about 22,000 clones, roughly 92% of which appear only once. The sample in question was blood, obtained from a patient who underwent chemoradiotherapy. The receptor set was obtained from a human donor with HPV-associated anogenital cancer. CDR3s include the opening cysteine and the closing phenylalanine or tryptophan. The D gene is left open where the match is weak. Where a row states a size, it is once, few, many or the class of an expanded clone; other rows omit it.

v_call	d_call	j_call	clone_size	cdr3_nt	cdr3_aa
TRBV4-1	-	TRBJ2-7	once	TGCGCCAGCAGCCAAACTCCAGGGAGCGAGCAGTACTTC	CASSQTPGSEQYF
TRBV5-4	TRBD1	TRBJ1-1	-	TGTGCCAGCAGCTCCCCTGACAGGGTGAACACTGAAGCTTTCTTT	CASSSPDRVNTEAFF
TRBV10-1	-	TRBJ2-7	-	TGCGCCAGGAGGACTCTCTTCCCCCAATCCCCTGATCCCTACGAGCAGTACTTC	CARRTLFPQSPDPYEQYF
TRBV18	-	TRBJ2-1	-	TGTGCCAGCTCACCATATGGAAACCTGAGGAATGAGCAGTTCTTC	CASSPYGNLRNEQFF
TRBV6-1	-	TRBJ2-7	-	TGTGCCAGCGAGGAGGGGCGCTTTGCCTACGAGCAGTACTTC	CASEEGRFAYEQYF
TRBV6-6	TRBD1	TRBJ1-2	-	TGTGCCAGCAACACGGGACAGGGGATTTTCTATGGCTACACCTTC	CASNTGQGIFYGYTF
TRBV2	TRBD1	TRBJ2-5	-	TGTGCCAGCATATTCGGACAGGGCCGAGAGACCCAGTACTTC	CASIFGQGRETQYF
TRBV9	-	TRBJ2-7	-	TGTGCCAGCAGCGCCGGGACGGGCTACGAGCAGTACTTC	CASSAGTGYEQYF
TRBV4-3	TRBD1	TRBJ2-1	-	TGCGCCAGCAGCCACGCGGACAGGGTAGCCTACAATGAGCAGTTCTTC	CASSHADRVAYNEQFF
TRBV5-1	TRBD2	TRBJ2-1	-	TGCGCCAGCAGCTTGGAGACTAGCGGGAGGAATGAGCAGTTCTTC	CASSLETSGRNEQFF
TRBV10-1	-	TRBJ1-2	-	TGCGCCAGCACCGCAGGCGGGCCCGGCTATGGCTACACCTTC	CASTAGGPGYGYTF
TRBV19	-	TRBJ2-2	-	TGTGCCAGTAGTATCATGGAAGAACCACCCGGGGAGCTGTTTTTT	CASSIMEEPPGELFF
TRBV15	TRBD1	TRBJ2-2	-	TGTGCCACCAGCTTCCCCTCGGGACAGGGGCTCACCGGGGAGCTGTTTTTT	CATSFPSGQGLTGELFF
TRBV27	TRBD1	TRBJ2-7	-	TGTGCCAGCAGTGCCGACAGGGCGATCTCCTACGAGCAGTACTTC	CASSADRAISYEQYF
TRBV7-2	TRBD1	TRBJ2-2	-	TGTGCCAGCAGTACCGGGACAGAGAACACCGGGGAGCTGTTTTTT	CASSTGTENTGELFF
TRBV15	-	TRBJ1-3	-	TGTGCCACCAGTCAGACGACGACGAAGGCTGGAAACACCATATATTTT	CATSQTTTKAGNTIYF
TRBV5-1	-	TRBJ2-7	-	TGCGCCAGCAGCTTGTCGACCTACGAGCAGTACTTC	CASSLSTYEQYF
TRBV27	-	TRBJ1-1	-	TGTGCCAGCAGTGTCGGGTTCCTCGGGAACACTGAAGCTTTCTTT	CASSVGFLGNTEAFF
TRBV27	-	TRBJ2-5	-	TGTGCCAGCAGTAGGGGGGGGGCAGAGACCCAGTACTTC	CASSRGGAETQYF
TRBV12-5	-	TRBJ1-1	-	TGTGCTAGTGGACAGGGATCGAACACTGAAGCTTTCTTT	CASGQGSNTEAFF
TRBV2	-	TRBJ2-6	-	TGTGCCAGCAGTGACTTTACAGGCTCTGGGGCCAACGTCCTGACTTTC	CASSDFTGSGANVLTF
TRBV5-6	TRBD1	TRBJ1-2	few	TGTGCCAGCAGCTCGGACAGGGGCAACGACTATGGCTACACCTTC	CASSSDRGNDYGYTF
TRBV6-6	-	TRBJ2-2	-	TGTGCCAGCACGAGAACAGGGTATAACACCGGGGAGCTGTTTTTT	CASTRTGYNTGELFF
TRBV9	-	TRBJ2-1	few	TGTGCCAGCAGCGTAGCCATTGGGGGTAGCGAGGGTGAGCAGTTCTTC	CASSVAIGGSEGEQFF
TRBV5-1	-	TRBJ2-1	-	TGCGCCAGCAGCTTGGACTTTTGGGGGCGGTACAATGAGCAGTTCTTC	CASSLDFWGRYNEQFF
TRBV15	TRBD1	TRBJ1-6	-	TGTGCCACCAGCAGCGGGACAGGGGCTTCACCCCTCCACTTT	CATSSGTGASPLHF
TRBV7-2	-	TRBJ1-4	-	TGTGCCAGCAGCGCCAGGGGCTCGGGGGAAAAACTGTTTTTT	CASSARGSGEKLFF
TRBV7-2	-	TRBJ2-1	-	TGTGCCAGCAGCTTAGGGTACAGCGACAATGAGCAGTTCTTC	CASSLGYSDNEQFF
TRBV7-2	-	TRBJ1-1	-	TGTGCCAGCAGCGTTACTAGGAACACTGAAGCTTTCTTT	CASSVTRNTEAFF
TRBV11-2	-	TRBJ1-1	-	TGTGCCAGCAGCCTACGTCGCACTGAAGCTTTCTTT	CASSLRRTEAFF
TRBV27	TRBD1	TRBJ2-7	-	TGTGCCAGCTCCTGGACAGGGGGCATGTCCTACGAGCAGTACTTC	CASSWTGGMSYEQYF
TRBV7-3	-	TRBJ2-1	-	TGTGCCAGCAGCTCCCCGCGACCCGTTGGGGATGAGCAGTTCTTC	CASSSPRPVGDEQFF
TRBV18	-	TRBJ1-1	-	TGTGCCAGCTCACCACCGATGGGGCGCGGCACTGAAGCTTTCTTT	CASSPPMGRGTEAFF
TRBV4-2	-	TRBJ2-1	-	TGTGCCAGCAGCCGCGGGGCTCACAATGAGCAGTTCTTC	CASSRGAHNEQFF
TRBV18	-	TRBJ1-2	-	TGTGCCAGCTCACCACCGGGGCAGGGAAGCGGCTATGGCTACACCTTC	CASSPPGQGSGYGYTF
TRBV9	-	TRBJ1-3	-	TGTGCCAGCAGCGCGGACGCCTACTCTGGAAACACCATATATTTT	CASSADAYSGNTIYF
TRBV14	-	TRBJ1-2	-	TGTGCCAGCAGCCAAGACAGATACTATGGCTACACCTTC	CASSQDRYYGYTF
TRBV7-8	TRBD1	TRBJ1-1	-	TGTGCCAGCAGCTTCGACAGGGGGCTGACTGAAGCTTTCTTT	CASSFDRGLTEAFF
TRBV19	TRBD1	TRBJ2-6	-	TGTGCCAGTAGTAGGCAGGGGGCCTCTGGGGCCAACGTCCTGACTTTC	CASSRQGASGANVLTF
TRBV27	TRBD1	TRBJ1-2	-	TGTGCCAGCAGTTTACGAGGGACAGGGATGCCCTATGGCTACACCTTC	CASSLRGTGMPYGYTF
TRBV4-2	-	TRBJ2-7	-	TGTGCCAGCAGCCAAGATAGTGTTTACGAGCAGTACTTC	CASSQDSVYEQYF